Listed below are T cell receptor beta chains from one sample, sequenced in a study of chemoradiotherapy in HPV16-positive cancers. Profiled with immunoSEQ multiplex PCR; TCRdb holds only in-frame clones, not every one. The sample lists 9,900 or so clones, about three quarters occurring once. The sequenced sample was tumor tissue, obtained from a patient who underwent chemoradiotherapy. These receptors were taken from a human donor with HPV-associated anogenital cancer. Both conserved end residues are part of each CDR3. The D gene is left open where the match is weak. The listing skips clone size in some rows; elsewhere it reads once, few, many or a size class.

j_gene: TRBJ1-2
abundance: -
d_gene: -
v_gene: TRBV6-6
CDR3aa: CASSIGAVGYTF
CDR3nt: TGTGCCAGCAGCATCGGGGCAGTCGGCTACACCTTC

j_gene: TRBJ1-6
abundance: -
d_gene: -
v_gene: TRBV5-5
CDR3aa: CASSPAGNNSPLHF
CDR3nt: TGTGCCAGCAGCCCGGCCGGGAACAATTCACCCCTCCACTTT

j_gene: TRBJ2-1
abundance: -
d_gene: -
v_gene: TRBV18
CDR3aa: CASSLGGVGNEQFF
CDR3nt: TGTGCCAGCTCACTCGGGGGAGTCGGGAATGAGCAGTTCTTC

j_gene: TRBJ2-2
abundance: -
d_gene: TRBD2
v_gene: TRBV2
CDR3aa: CASRTSGLAGGSSGELFF
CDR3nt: TGTGCCAGCAGGACCTCGGGACTAGCGGGGGGGTCGTCCGGGGAGCTGTTTTTT

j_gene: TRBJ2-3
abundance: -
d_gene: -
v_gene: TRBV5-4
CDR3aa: CASSLRRDGSTDTQYF
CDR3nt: TGTGCCAGCAGCTTAAGGAGGGACGGGAGCACAGATACGCAGTATTTT

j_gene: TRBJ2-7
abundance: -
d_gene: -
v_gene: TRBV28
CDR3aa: CASSLYASTYEQYF
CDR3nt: TGTGCCAGCAGTTTATATGCAAGTACCTACGAGCAGTACTTC

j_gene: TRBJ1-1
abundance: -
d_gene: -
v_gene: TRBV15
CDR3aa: CATSRGGLRGTEAFF
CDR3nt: TGTGCCACCAGCAGAGGGGGGCTACGAGGGACTGAAGCTTTCTTT

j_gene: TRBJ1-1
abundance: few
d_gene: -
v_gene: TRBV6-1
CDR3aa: CASSEGAPAGTEAFF
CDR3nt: TGTGCCAGCAGTGAAGGGGCCCCCGCGGGGACTGAAGCTTTCTTT

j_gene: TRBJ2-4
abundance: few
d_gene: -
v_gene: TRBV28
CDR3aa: CASSLSPEGDIQYF
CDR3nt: TGTGCCAGCAGTTTATCTCCCGAAGGGGACATTCAGTACTTC

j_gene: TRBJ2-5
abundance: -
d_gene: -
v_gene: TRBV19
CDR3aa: CASSTGAETQYF
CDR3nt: TGTGCCAGTAGTACGGGAGCCGAGACCCAGTACTTC

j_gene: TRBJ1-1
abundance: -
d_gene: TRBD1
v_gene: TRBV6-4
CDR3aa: CASSADRGNTEAFF
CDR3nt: TGTGCCAGCAGCGCGGACAGGGGGAACACTGAAGCTTTCTTT

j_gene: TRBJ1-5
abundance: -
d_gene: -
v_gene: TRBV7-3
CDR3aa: CASSPSQSAF
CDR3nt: TGTGCCAGCAGCCCCTCGCAGAGCGCATTT

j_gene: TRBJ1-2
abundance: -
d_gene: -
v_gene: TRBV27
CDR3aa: CASSFSRDGSYGYTF
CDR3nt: TGTGCCAGCAGTTTCTCCCGGGACGGTAGTTATGGCTACACCTTC

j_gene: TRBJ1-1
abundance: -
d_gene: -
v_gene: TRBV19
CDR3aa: CASSTGDWNTEAFF
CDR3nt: TGTGCCAGTAGTACCGGAGACTGGAACACTGAAGCTTTCTTT

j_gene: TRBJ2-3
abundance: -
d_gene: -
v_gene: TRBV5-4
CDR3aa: CASSFYTIPNTQYF
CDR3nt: TGTGCCAGCAGCTTTTATACAATCCCCAATACGCAGTATTTT

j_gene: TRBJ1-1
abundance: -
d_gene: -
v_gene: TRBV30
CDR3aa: CAWRLYGGTTEAFF
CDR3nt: TGTGCCTGGAGATTATATGGAGGGACAACTGAAGCTTTCTTT

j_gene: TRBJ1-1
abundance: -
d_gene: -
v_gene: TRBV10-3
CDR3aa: CAIGGGMNTEAFF
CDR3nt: TGTGCCATCGGTGGGGGTATGAACACTGAAGCTTTCTTT

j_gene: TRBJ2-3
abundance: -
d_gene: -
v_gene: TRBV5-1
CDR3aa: CASSDSTDTQYF
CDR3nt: TGCGCCAGCAGCGATAGCACAGATACGCAGTATTTT

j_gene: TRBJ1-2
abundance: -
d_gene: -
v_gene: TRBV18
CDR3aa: CASSPRPEEGGYTF
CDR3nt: TGTGCCAGCTCACCAAGGCCCGAAGAGGGTGGCTACACCTTC

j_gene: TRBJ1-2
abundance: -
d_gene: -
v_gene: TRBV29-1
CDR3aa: CSAAPRASKLGYTF
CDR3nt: TGCAGCGCTGCCCCGAGGGCCTCAAAGTTGGGCTACACCTTC

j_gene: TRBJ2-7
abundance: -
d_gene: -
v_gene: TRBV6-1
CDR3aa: CASSVEQYF
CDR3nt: TGTGCCAGCAGTGTCGAGCAGTACTTC

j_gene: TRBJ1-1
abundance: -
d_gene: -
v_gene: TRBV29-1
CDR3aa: CSVDAGRGAFF
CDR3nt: TGCAGCGTTGATGCAGGACGTGGGGCTTTCTTT

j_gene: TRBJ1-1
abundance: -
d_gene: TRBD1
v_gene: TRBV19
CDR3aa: CASKSPGQGASAEAFF
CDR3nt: TGTGCCAGTAAATCCCCGGGACAGGGGGCCAGCGCTGAAGCTTTCTTT

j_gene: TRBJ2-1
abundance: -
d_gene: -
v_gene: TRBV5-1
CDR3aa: CASSLVPAGANEQFF
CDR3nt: TGCGCCAGCAGCTTGGTCCCGGCAGGGGCGAATGAGCAGTTCTTC

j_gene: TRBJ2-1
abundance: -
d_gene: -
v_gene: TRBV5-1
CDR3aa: CASSLISGVVDEQFF
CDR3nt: TGCGCCAGCAGCTTGATCTCAGGGGTTGTGGATGAGCAGTTCTTC

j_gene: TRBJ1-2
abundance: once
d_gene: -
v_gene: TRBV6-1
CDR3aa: CASSGSRSLSYTF
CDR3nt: TGTGCCAGCAGTGGGTCCAGGTCGTTGAGCTACACCTTC

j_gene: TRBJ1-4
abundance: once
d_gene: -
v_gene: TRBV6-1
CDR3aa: CASSEHSNEKLFF
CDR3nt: TGTGCCAGCAGTGAACACTCTAATGAAAAACTGTTTTTT

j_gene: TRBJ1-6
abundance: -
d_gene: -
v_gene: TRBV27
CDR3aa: CASSLPFQGPIHF
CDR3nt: TGTGCCAGCAGTTTACCCTTCCAGGGGCCCATCCACTTT